This entry lists 18 T cell receptor beta chains sequenced from one sample in a study of blood T cells in healthy people across ages. For the second PCR, which ran for about 6 to 11 cycles, a sample-barcoded 5' primer and a J-beta primer mix were used. TCRdb analysed the 5' RACE reads with MiXCR anew, one entry per CDR3 protein. The sample records hundreds of thousands of distinct CDR3 sequences, less than 35% being singletons. What was sequenced was blood. Receptors originate from a woman older than 75 in good health.

Many counts were recorded for this clonotype. The chain couples TRBV6-5 to TRBJ1-2; 7 nucleotides line up with TRBD1. CDR3 length equals 18 residues. Losses at the gene ends were 2 bases for V and 3 bases for J; bases not matched to a gene: 15. The germline V gene has CDR1 MNHEY and CDR2 SVGAGI. The CDR3 protein is CASSYRTFVQGSYYGYTF. The CDR3 DNA reads as TGTGCCAGCAGTTACAGGACTTTTGTACAGGGGTCCTACTATGGCTACACCTTC.

This clonotype was seen ten or more times. The gene calls are TRBV4-2 and TRBJ2-3, with 11 bases identical to TRBD2. From germline, CDR1 is LGHNA and CDR2 YNFKEQ. V shed 3 bases, J shed 2 bases, and the junction held 7 bases outside the gene matches. There are 17 residues in the CDR3. The CDR3 region has the DNA TGTGCCAGCAGCCACCTAGCGGGGGGCCTTATCACAGATACGCAGTATTTT. Translating gives CASSHLAGGLITDTQYF.

This clonotype has ten or more counts. The rearrangement uses TRBV7-2 and TRBJ2-1, with D perhaps assigned TRBD1 or TRBD2 (6 bases each). The germline V gene has CDR1 SGHTA and CDR2 FQGNSA. V was pared by 6 bases and J by 5 bases, with 17 bases between. The CDR3 runs to 15 residues. CDR3 region: CASSPAGHSNNEQFF. CDR3 sequence (DNA): TGTGCCAGCAGTCCGGCGGGACACTCGAACAATGAGCAGTTCTTC. Variable domain in full (rest from reference TRBV7-2 and TRBJ2-1): GAGVSQSPSNKVTEKGKDVELRCDPISGHTALYWYRQSLGQGLEFLIYFQGNSAPDKSGLPSDRFSAERTGGSVSTLTIQRTQQEDSAVYLCASSPAGHSNNEQFFGPGTRLTVL.

As for this clonotype: Just one base apart from a much larger clone, this may be a read error. The J gene is TRBJ1-6, the V gene TRBV6-2 or TRBV6-3, with TRBD1 matching over 7 bases. The CDR3 runs to 17 residues. Germline V lookup: CDR1 MNHEY, CDR2 SVGEGT. CDR3 sequence (DNA): TGTGCCAGCAGTTCCGCGAACCGGGTCAGGGGGGATTCACCCCGCCACTTT. Translated, it gives CASSSANRVRGDSPRHF.

The chain combines TRBV20-1 with TRBJ1-6, with a possible D match to TRBD1 (5 bases). Looked up from germline, CDR1 is DFQATT and CDR2 is SNEGSKA (reference sequence). Deletions cut 0 bases from V and 7 bases from J, with 13 bases between. CDR3 length: 15 amino acids. The CDR3 protein is CSARDLAGRNSPLHF. CDR3 DNA: TGCAGTGCTAGAGATCTTGCAGGGCGGAATTCACCCCTCCACTTT.

The V gene is TRBV9, the J gene TRBJ2-5; TRBD1 matches 9 bases. Unmatched junction bases numbered 6, after V lost 0 bases and J lost 3 bases. This CDR3 region has 16 residues. Germline V gene sequence: CDR1 SGDLS, CDR2 YYNGEE. The DNA for the CDR3 is TGTGCCAGCAGCGTAGGATGGACAGGGGTAGAAGAGACCCAGTACTTC. Its translation is CASSVGWTGVEETQYF.

The V call is TRBV3-1, the J call TRBJ1-6; tentative D call: TRBD1 (6 bases). This CDR3 contains 13 residues. From germline, CDR1 is LGHDT and CDR2 YNNKEL (reference sequence). The V and J ends lost 6 bases and 5 bases respectively, with 8 bases between them. CDR3 region: CASRDRNNSPLHF. The CDR3 DNA sequence: TGTGCCAGCAGGGACAGAAATAATTCACCCCTCCACTTT.

The table lists this clonotype with many counts. J is TRBJ2-1 and V is TRBV7-2, with D hard to call. Deletions cut 5 bases from V and 3 bases from J, with 11 bases between. The germline CDR1 and CDR2 sequences are SGHTA and FQGNSA. This CDR3 has 14 residues. DNA for the CDR3: TGTGCCAGCAGCCTTAGCACAGTCTACAATGAGCAGTTCTTC. Protein sequence: CASSLSTVYNEQFF.

Many counts were recorded for this clonotype. The chain uses TRBV15 and TRBJ2-1, with D possibly matching TRBD2 (5 bases). Germline CDR1 LNHNV, CDR2 YYDKDF (reference sequence). Trimming stripped 0 bases from V and 6 bases from J, with 12 bases between. This CDR3 comprises 15 residues. CDR3 coding DNA: TGTGCCACCAGCAGAGATCAATCTAGCCGCAATGAGCAGTTCTTC. Protein product: CATSRDQSSRNEQFF.

This clonotype was recorded at least ten times. The gene calls are TRBV29-1 and TRBJ1-1; D unclear. V was shortened by 6 bases and J by 1 base, with 3 bases between the two germline ends. The germline V gene has CDR1 SQVTM and CDR2 ANQGSEA. This CDR3 contains 10 residues. CDR3 protein: CSVQNTEAFF. CDR3 DNA sequence: TGCAGCGTCCAGAACACTGAAGCTTTCTTT.

The sample holds many counts of this clonotype. V usage is TRBV7-2 and J usage is TRBJ1-2; D gene uncertain. V was clipped by 0 bases and J by 4 bases, with 6 bases between them. CDR3 length equals 13 residues. Germline lookup yields CDR1 SGHTA and CDR2 FQGNSA. As DNA, the CDR3 is TGTGCCAGCAGCTTAGCGGTGTTCTATGGCTACACCTTC. It translates to CASSLAVFYGYTF.

This clonotype turned up a few times. The chain recombines TRBV10-2 with TRBJ1-4, with D unclear. CDR1 and CDR2 from the germline V gene are WSHSY and SAAADI. CDR3 length: 12 residues. Trimming removed 2 bases at V and 5 bases at J, with 3 bases between. This chain's CDR3 is CASSEVNEKLFF. CDR3 bases: TGCGCCAGCAGTGAGGTGAATGAAAAACTGTTTTTT.

This clonotype was seen a handful of times. A read error may be the cause here, since a much bigger clone is one base away. The CDR3 nucleotides are TGTGCCAGCAGCTCCCCGGGACTAGCGGGGGGGTCAGAGCAGTACTTC. Protein sequence: CASSSPGLAGGSEQYF. The chain carries TRBV7-2 and TRBJ2-5, with 16 nucleotides matching TRBD2. The CDR3 has 16 residues. J gave up 11 bases and V 4 bases, and 10 bases lay outside the gene matches. Germline V CDR1 and CDR2: SGHTA, FQGNSA.

This clonotype was counted many times. This chain links TRBV20-1 with TRBJ1-2, with 10 bases identical to TRBD1. CDR1 is DFQATT, CDR2 SNEGSKA, per germline (reference sequence). This CDR3 is 12 amino acids long. V shed 4 bases and J 7 bases; nucleotides not matched to a gene: 3. This chain's CDR3 is CSANDRGLGYTF. The DNA of the CDR3 is TGCAGTGCTAACGACAGGGGGCTTGGCTACACCTTC.

CDR3 residues: CASSLRGLETTQYF. CDR3 coding DNA: TGTGCCAGCAGCTTACGAGGGCTAGAAACTACGCAGTATTTT. This rearrangement joins TRBV11-3 to TRBJ2-3; maybe TRBD2 (5 bases). This CDR3 has 14 residues. Germline V CDR1 and CDR2: SGHNT, YENEEA. Trimming stripped 2 bases from V and 8 bases from J, with 14 bases between.

This clonotype was counted ten times or more. As DNA, the CDR3 is TGCAGCGTTAATTTGGGGCAGGGGATTGGCTACACCTTC. Its translation is CSVNLGQGIGYTF. The chain employs TRBV29-1 and TRBJ1-2; tentatively, D is TRBD1 (6 bases). Germline CDR1 SQVTM, CDR2 ANQGSEA. V gave up 5 bases and J gave up 7 bases, with 17 bases separating them. The length of the CDR3 is 13 residues.

Comments on this clonotype: Since a much larger clone is just one base distant, this may be a read error. V and J are TRBV5-1 and TRBJ2-7; possible D gene TRBD2, 5 bases. Germline V CDR1 and CDR2: SGHRS, YFSETQ. The CDR3 extends over 13 amino acids. V lost 5 bases to trimming and J lost 7 bases, with 16 bases between them. The DNA of the CDR3 is TGCGCCAGCAGGGACTTAGGAGGAGGTGAGCAGTACTTC. Translating it yields CASRDLGGGEQYF.

The table lists this clonotype with a few counts. Mismatch with germline at one junction end may stem from a read error. The genes are TRBV12-3 or TRBV12-4 and TRBJ2-3; D not resolved. The CDR3 is 14 residues long. The CDR3 here is CASSLGVGTDAQYF. The CDR3 DNA reads TGTGCCAGCAGTTTAGGGGTGGGCACAGATGCGCAGTATTTT.